The clone carrying this T cell receptor (beta chain) was seen a few times. What it recognizes is unknown. The V end was cut by 3 bases, the J end by 1 base, with 6 bases between. CDR1 is SGHNT and CDR2 is YENEEA in the germline V gene. This CDR3 spans 13 amino acids. Profiled with immunoSEQ multiplex PCR; TCRdb holds only in-frame clones, not every one. The table has some 47,000 clones, 45% to 60% seen once. The sample originates from a study of cytotoxic CD8 clonotypes in ibrutinib-treated CLL. Points from the study as a whole: Elevated clonality accompanied ibrutinib response, with a return toward baseline values at progression.

This TCR was recovered from a human donor with chronic lymphocytic leukemia. Here the sequenced sample was PBMCs, taken after 24 months of ibrutinib treatment. This rearrangement joins TRBV11-3 to TRBJ2-5, with D unresolved. CDR3 bases: TGTGCCAGCAGCTTGGGCAGCCAAGAGACCCAGTACTTC. Translated: CASSLGSQETQYF.